A single T cell receptor (beta chain) is shown here with its context. The record originates from a study of blood T cell repertoires in COVID-19. In the original analysis: Amplification of reference gene primers was used by the study to estimate nucleated cell counts. TCRdb's copy holds only in-frame clones and misses some; the assay was immunoSEQ multiplex PCR. D and trimming were read from the DNA, whereas the V and J calls and clone size are those reported in that table. In the table there are around 190,000 clones, about 80% of which are singletons. Seattle cases were enrolled at active infection and followed longitudinally. Sample: peripheral blood. The source of this sequence is a woman aged 55-70 years with COVID-19, enrolled during active disease.

The CDR3: CASVQDSSTDTQYF. The CDR3 DNA sequence: TGTGCCAGCGTTCAGGATTCTAGCACAGATACGCAGTATTTT. The V call is TRBV7-2, the J call TRBJ2-3; D gene uncertain. Trimming pared 8 bases from V and 0 bases from J, leaving 12 bases between. CDR1 is SGHTA, CDR2 FQGNSA, per germline. This CDR3 has 14 amino acids.